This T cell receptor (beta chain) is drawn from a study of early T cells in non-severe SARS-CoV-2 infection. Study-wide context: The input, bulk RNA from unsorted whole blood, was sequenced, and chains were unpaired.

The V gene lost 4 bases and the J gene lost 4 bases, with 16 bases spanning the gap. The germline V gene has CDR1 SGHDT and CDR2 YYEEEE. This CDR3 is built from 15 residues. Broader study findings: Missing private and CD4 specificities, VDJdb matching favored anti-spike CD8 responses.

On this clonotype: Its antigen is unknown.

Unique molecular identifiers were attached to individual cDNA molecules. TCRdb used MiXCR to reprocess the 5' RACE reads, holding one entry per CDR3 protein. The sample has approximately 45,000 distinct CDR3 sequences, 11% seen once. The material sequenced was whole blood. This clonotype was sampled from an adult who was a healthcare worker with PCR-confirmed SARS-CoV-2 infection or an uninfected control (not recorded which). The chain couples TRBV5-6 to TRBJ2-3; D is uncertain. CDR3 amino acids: CASSTRLTGPDTQYF. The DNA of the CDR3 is TGTGCCAGCAGCACCCGGTTAACCGGGCCAGATACGCAGTATTTT. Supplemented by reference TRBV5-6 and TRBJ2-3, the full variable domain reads DAGVTQSPTHLIKTRGQQVTLRCSPKSGHDTVSWYQQALGQGPQFIFQYYEEEERQRGNFPDRFSGHQFPNYSSELNVNALLLGDSALYLCASSTRLTGPDTQYFGPGTRLTVL.